This TCR beta chain was recorded in a study of technical replicates of blood from a few donors. The table came from immunoSEQ multiplex PCR; TCRdb's copy has only in-frame clones and leaves some out. The table shows around 64,000 clones, with roughly 95% occurring only once. This CDR3 comprises 15 residues. The V segment lost 5 bases and the J segment 6 bases; nucleotides outside the gene matches: 7. CDR1 is SEHNR, CDR2 FQNEAQ, per germline (reference sequence). This clone was seen a handful of times. The chain uses TRBV7-9 and TRBJ1-6, with 7 bases that match TRBD1. Sequenced material: PBMCs. The sequence came from a human donor in good health. Some clones in this sample may be carry-over from other donors' samples. The CDR3 coding sequence is TGTGCCAGCAGCGATAGACAGGGAATTAATTCACCCCTCCACTTT. Translating gives CASSDRQGINSPLHF.